Following are 18 T cell receptor beta chains from one sample sequenced in a study of regulatory T cells in long-lasting Graves disease. Arm-PCR of CDR3 regions with iRepertoire HTBI primers generated TCR beta libraries. Each CDR3 protein gets one entry after TCRdb re-called the multiplex PCR reads with MiXCR. The sample includes about 440,000 distinct CDR3 sequences, around 15% of them seen just once. The time point denotes: newly diagnosed GD, antithyroid drugs for less than 3 months. The TCR library used RNA extracted from PBMCs. These data were likewise used in another study, on T cells in Graves' hyperthyroidism and ophthalmopathy.

The material sequenced was peripheral blood mononuclear cells (PBMCs), taken at new diagnosis, from a patient treated with antithyroid drugs. The receptors here all came from a woman aged 25-40 years with Graves disease.

This clonotype came up many times. This chain uses TRBV7-8 with TRBJ2-7; D gene unclear. CDR1 is SGHVS and CDR2 is FQNEAQ in the germline V gene. V was cut by 0 bases and J by 3 bases, with 6 bases left in between. This CDR3 is built from 13 residues. The CDR3 DNA is TGTGCCAGCAGCTTAGCGCCCGGCTACGAGCAGTACTTC. Amino acid sequence: CASSLAPGYEQYF.

This clonotype was detected many times. The rearrangement links TRBV13 to TRBJ2-7; possibly TRBD1 for D (5 bases). Between the trimmed V and J ends, which lost 1 base and 1 base, there was a span of 8 bases. Germline lookup yields CDR1 PRHDT and CDR2 FYEKMQ (reference sequence). The CDR3 consists of 14 residues. The DNA of the CDR3 is TGTGCCAGCAGCTTAGTAGGGGAATCCTACGAGCAGTACTTC. This sequence encodes CASSLVGESYEQYF.

The sample holds many counts of this clonotype. The chain combines TRBV7-2 with TRBJ2-5, with a possible D match to TRBD1 (5 bases). V lost 1 base and J lost 5, with 17 bases in between. CDR1 SGHTA and CDR2 FQGNSA come from the germline V gene. CDR3 length: 16 residues. CDR3 sequence: CASSLGRTNSRETQYF. The CDR3 nucleotides read TGTGCCAGCAGCTTAGGCCGGACAAATAGCCGGGAGACCCAGTACTTC. The whole variable domain, remainder taken from reference TRBV7-2 and TRBJ2-5, is GAGVSQSPSNKVTEKGKDVELRCDPISGHTALYWYRQSLGQGLEFLIYFQGNSAPDKSGLPSDRFSAERTGGSVSTLTIQRTQQEDSAVYLCASSLGRTNSRETQYFGPGTRLLVL.

This clonotype was seen many times. The chain couples TRBV18 to TRBJ2-7, with TRBD1 as a possible D gene (6 bases). V shed 0 bases and J shed 8 bases, with 11 bases lying between them. CDR1 KGHSH and CDR2 LQKENI come from the germline V gene. The CDR3 covers 13 residues. The CDR3 DNA sequence: TGTGCCAGCTCACCACCGGTCAGGGGCAAGCAGTACTTC. Amino acid sequence: CASSPPVRGKQYF.

Many counts were recorded for this clonotype. This chain connects TRBV13 to TRBJ2-1; D is ambiguous. The CDR3 extends over 13 amino acids. The germline V gene has CDR1 PRHDT and CDR2 FYEKMQ (reference sequence). CDR3 sequence: CASGIARYNEQFF. CDR3 sequence (DNA): TGTGCTAGTGGGATAGCTAGGTACAATGAGCAGTTCTTC.

The CDR3 loop is CASREVGKGSYNEQFF. The CDR3 DNA reads as TGTGCCAGCAGAGAGGTCGGAAAAGGCTCCTACAATGAGCAGTTCTTC. V and J are TRBV27 and TRBJ2-1, with unresolved D. The CDR3 contains 16 residues. V gave up 6 bases and J gave up 0 bases, with 15 bases separating them. CDR1 and CDR2 (germline): MNHEY, SMNVEV (reference sequence).

The chain has TRBV27 and TRBJ2-3; perhaps TRBD2 as D (6 bases). Trimming pared 6 bases from V and 11 bases from J, leaving 18 bases between. CDR1 and CDR2 from the germline V gene are MNHEY and SMNVEV (reference sequence). The CDR3 has 13 residues. The CDR3: CASRSIEGTEQYF. The DNA for the CDR3 is TGTGCCAGCAGGTCAATTGAGGGGACTGAGCAGTATTTT.

This clonotype has ten or more counts. The rearrangement uses TRBV20-1 and TRBJ1-1, with D possibly TRBD1 on 6 matching bases. The CDR3 has 13 residues. The germline V gene has CDR1 DFQATT and CDR2 SNEGSKA (reference sequence). Trimming shortened V by 6 bases and J by 4 bases, and 15 bases separated the two germline ends. The chain's CDR3 is CSAELGGSTEAFF. DNA of the CDR3: TGCAGTGCCGAGTTGGGGGGCAGCACTGAAGCTTTCTTT.

In its sample, this clonotype was seen many times. The rearrangement joins TRBV28 to TRBJ2-3; tentatively, D is TRBD1 (6 bases). Germline CDR1 MDHEN, CDR2 SYDVKM. V lost 5 bases and J lost 2, with 20 bases in between. The CDR3 contains 17 residues. As DNA, the CDR3 is TGTGCCAGCAGTCTTTCGGTCGAGGGGGACAACACAGATACGCAGTATTTT. Protein product: CASSLSVEGDNTDTQYF.

This clonotype was recorded at least ten times. CDR3 residues: CSARVDRDYGYTF. The CDR3 DNA follows: TGCAGTGCTAGAGTGGACAGGGACTATGGCTACACCTTC. The chain is built from TRBV20-1 and TRBJ1-2; 8 bases are shared with TRBD1. Germline V gene sequence: CDR1 DFQATT, CDR2 SNEGSKA (reference sequence). This CDR3 contains 13 residues. J gave up 3 bases and V 1 base, and 1 base lay outside the gene matches.

Worth noting for this clonotype: This may stem from a read error, because a much larger clone lies one nucleotide away. The genes are TRBV5-1 and TRBJ2-7; 13 nucleotides align to TRBD2. The CDR3 contains 15 residues. The J segment lost 5 bases and the V segment lost 1 base, leaving 3 bases of the junction unmatched. Germline V lookup: CDR1 SGHRS, CDR2 YFSETQ. The CDR3 sequence: CASSLTSGREHEQYF. The DNA of the CDR3 is TGCGCCAGCAGCTTGACTAGCGGGAGGGAGCACGAGCAGTACTTC.

This clonotype showed up just a few times. This chain connects TRBV12-3 or TRBV12-4 to TRBJ2-2; 8 nucleotides match TRBD2. This CDR3 is 17 amino acids long. The V gene end was trimmed by 5 bases and the J gene end by 1 base; junction bases not matched to a gene: 9. The CDR3 DNA reads TGTGCCAGCAGTCCGGGGACTAGAAAAGTGAACACCGGGGAGCTGTTTTTT. This gives the protein CASSPGTRKVNTGELFF.

This clonotype was observed at least ten times. The chain combines TRBV5-1 with TRBJ2-7; 7 positions agree with TRBD1. In germline, CDR1 is SGHRS, CDR2 YFSETQ. The CDR3 length is 13 residues. The V and J ends lost 4 bases and 2 bases, in that order; junction bases with no gene match: 3. The CDR3 region has the DNA TGCGCCAGCAGCGGCGACAGGGCCTACGAGCAGTACTTC. This translates into CASSGDRAYEQYF.

V usage is TRBV7-9 and J usage is TRBJ2-7; TRBD2 might be the D (6 bases). Germline V gene sequence: CDR1 SEHNR, CDR2 FQNEAQ (reference sequence). The CDR3 is 15 residues long. Trimming pared 1 base from V and 4 bases from J, leaving 14 bases between. The CDR3 spells CASSLEAGRTYEQYF. In nucleotides, the CDR3 is TGTGCCAGCAGCTTAGAGGCGGGGCGCACTTACGAGCAGTACTTC.

This clonotype was recorded at least ten times. This chain joins TRBV10-3 and TRBJ2-7; TRBD2 is a possible D gene (5 bases). The germline V gene encodes CDR1 ENHRY and CDR2 SYGVKD. The CDR3 consists of 20 residues. Trimming took 0 bases from V and 1 from J, leaving 25 bases between them. The CDR3: CAISESLVAEEFESSYEQYF. The CDR3 nucleotides read TGTGCCATCAGTGAGTCCCTAGTGGCGGAGGAATTTGAATCGTCCTACGAGCAGTACTTC.

This clonotype has more than one count but fewer than ten. The genes are TRBV6-5 and TRBJ2-3, with no clear D. The CDR3 totals 16 residues. Germline loops: CDR1 MNHEY, CDR2 SVGAGI. The V gene lost 0 bases and the J gene lost 3 bases, with 13 bases spanning the gap. CDR3: CASSYSTRLETDTQYF. DNA of the CDR3: TGTGCCAGCAGTTACTCGACGCGTCTAGAGACAGATACGCAGTATTTT.

V and J are TRBV29-1 and TRBJ1-3; D remains unclear. The germline V gene has CDR1 SQVTM and CDR2 ANQGSEA. Trimming cost V 7 bases and J 4 bases, with 8 bases left between them. The CDR3 has 11 amino acids. Written as DNA, the CDR3 is TGCAGCGCTGATTTGGGAAACACCATATATTTT. It encodes CSADLGNTIYF.

This clonotype was seen many times. The chain has TRBV5-1 and TRBJ2-5, with TRBD2 matching 10 bases. This CDR3 has 14 amino acids. Unmatched junction bases numbered 5, after V lost 4 bases and J lost 5 bases. Germline values: CDR1 SGHRS, CDR2 YFSETQ. This chain's CDR3 is CASSEAGGRETQYF. The CDR3 DNA reads TGCGCCAGCAGCGAAGCGGGAGGGCGTGAGACCCAGTACTTC.